This TCR beta chain was found in a study of graft-versus-host responses after intestinal transplantation (dated by TCRdb to about 2021). Broadly, across the study: The transplants that recipients got were multivisceral, liver-intestinal, or isolated intestinal. Every recipient was given anti-thymocyte globulin induction, followed by around three years of maintenance tacrolimus and steroids. Bulk TCR-beta CDR3 sequencing was used to track graft-versus-host and host-versus-graft alloreactive T cell clones in the graft, circulation and bone marrow after intestinal transplantation. To identify alloreactive clones, pre-transplant mixed lymphocyte reaction products were sequenced and compared with unstimulated pre-transplant donor and recipient T cells. Rather than going through the commercial service, samples from three later patients were sequenced in-house on an Illumina MiSeq and processed with MiXCR. Donor T cell macrochimerism was defined as a peak of at least 4% donor T cells among recipient peripheral blood mononuclear cells. The cohort enrolled some 25 intestinal transplant recipients including one retransplant, and a few patients lacking pretransplant specimens were excluded.

What this sample's time point label stands for: cells obtained before transplantation from donor or recipient. CD3+CD4+ and CD3+CD8+ populations were FACS-sorted from unstimulated pre-transplant donor and recipient cells taken from spleen or lymph nodes. On this clone: Its antigen is still unknown. No base-level quality is on record; no much larger clone is a single base apart.

Looking up the germline V gene yields CDR1 MGHRA and CDR2 YSYEKL. Trimming at the junction amounts to 2 bases on V and 7 bases on J, and the germline ends lie 21 bases apart. The CDR3 holds 16 amino acids from the cysteine to the phenylalanine. The sequence is cut down to CDR3 DNA, 48 bases in frame from base 1. What the work shows at the level of the full study, not this receptor alone: Early after transplant, peak levels of circulating GvH clones were associated with declines in HvG clones. Patients with donor T cell macrochimerism had high GvH to HvG T cell clonal ratios in their allografts. GvH clones were detected in recipient bone marrow, and some of these GvH clones were observed earlier in ileal mucosa or blood, consistent with an intestinal mucosal origin. The relatively low number and heterogeneity of intestinal transplant patients limited the conclusions.

Libraries were built with the immunoSEQ multiplex PCR assay. For most patients, genomic DNA was isolated with the Qiagen DNeasy Blood and Tissue Kit and shipped frozen to Adaptive Biotechnologies for TCR sequencing. For most patients, genomic DNA was subjected to high-throughput TCR-beta CDR3 sequencing by Adaptive Biotechnologies. For the original study's pipeline: Adaptive's ImmunoSEQ software was the source of the TCR sequencing data for 15 to 20 patients, while a few other patients were processed with MiXCR and VDJtools. CD4 versus CD8 sorting errors were corrected by removing sequences found in both subsets at a frequency ratio below 5:1. CDR3 nucleotide sequences shared between donor and recipient were removed because their origin could not be assigned. At least 2-fold expansion over unstimulated cells and a minimum CFSE-low frequency of 0.002% (template counts) or 0.001% (read counts) were required for clones to be classified as alloreactive. Mappable clones were those detected in sequenced pre-transplant spleen, lymph node, or MLR CFSE-low populations of the donor or recipient. The cumulative frequency of alloreactive clones was calculated as a percentage of all sequences, weighted by copy number. Held by TCRdb, this immuneACCESS table contains in-frame sequences only and omits some clones. Under half of the omission traces to an unresolved V gene where checked; the cause of the rest is unknown. V and J calls and clone size are copied from that table; D and trimming were computed from the DNA. A total of 90,000 to 150,000 clones appear in this sample, approximately 95% of them only once. 3.3% of the sample rests with the top ten.

The rearranged chain carries TRBV4-1 and TRBJ2-7; the D gene could be either TRBD1 or TRBD2, each agreeing at 5 bases. This material consisted of unstimulated CD8+ T cells sorted from spleen or lymph node cells, taken before intestinal transplant. This receptor was identified in a human donor who received an intestinal transplant. CDR3 reads: CASSQKGPAALGEQYF. The DNA reads as follows: TGCGCCAGCAGCCAAAAGGGACCAGCGGCGCTTGGGGAGCAGTACTTC.